These 7 T cell receptor beta chains were sequenced from one sample in a study of blood T cell repertoires in COVID-19. Profiling relied on immunoSEQ multiplex PCR, and the TCRdb table lists in-frame clones only, not all of them. The data hold fewer than 85,000 clones, with roughly 80% observed a single time. Sequencing used peripheral blood. The receptor set was obtained from a woman aged 55-69 years with acute or convalescent COVID-19.

The V gene is TRBV2, the J gene TRBJ2-5, with 8 bases fitting TRBD1. Losses at the gene ends were 10 bases for V and 5 bases for J; bases not matched to a gene: 6. Germline V gene sequence: CDR1 SNHLY, CDR2 FYNNEI. This CDR3 has 12 amino acids. The CDR3 bases are TGTGCCACCGACAGGGGCGGGGAGACCCAGTACTTC. It is translated as CATDRGGETQYF.

CDR3 amino acids: CASSWGTGTNTEAFF. CDR3 DNA: TGCGCCAGCAGCTGGGGGACAGGGACGAACACTGAAGCTTTCTTT. The rearrangement uses TRBV5-1 and TRBJ1-1, with 9 bases that match TRBD1. The CDR3 sequence is 15 residues long. From germline, CDR1 is SGHRS and CDR2 YFSETQ. Trimming removed 3 bases from V and 1 base from J; junction bases left unmatched: 4.

The chain carries TRBV5-4 and TRBJ2-5; 10 nucleotides agree with TRBD2. Germline V gene data show CDR1 as SGHNT and CDR2 as YYREEE (reference sequence). The CDR3 has 17 amino acids. V was pared by 0 bases and J by 4 bases, with 9 bases of the junction left unmatched. The CDR3 is CASSLARAGGRGETQYF. Here the CDR3 DNA reads TGTGCCAGCAGCTTGGCCAGAGCGGGGGGGCGAGGAGAGACCCAGTACTTC.

The chain carries TRBV10-3 and TRBJ2-7, with 9 bases lining up with TRBD1. Losses at the gene ends were 8 bases for V and 2 bases for J; bases not matched to a gene: 1. CDR1 is ENHRY and CDR2 is SYGVKD in the germline V gene. This CDR3 spans 12 amino acids. CDR3 residues: CAIGQGTYEQYV. CDR3 bases: TGTGCCATCGGACAGGGGACCTACGAGCAGTACGTC.

The chain combines TRBV5-1 with TRBJ1-4, with a possible D match to TRBD1 (5 bases). CDR3 size: 16 residues. Germline CDR1 is SGHRS and CDR2 is YFSETQ. The V end lost 0 bases, the J end lost 0 bases, and 9 bases lay between the germline ends. CDR3 DNA: TGCGCCAGCAGCTTGGGGTCAGGGACAACTAATGAAAAACTGTTTTTT. Its protein product is CASSLGSGTTNEKLFF.

This chain links TRBV27 with TRBJ2-7; D possibly corresponds to TRBD1 (5 bases). Germline CDR1 and CDR2: MNHEY and SMNVEV (reference sequence). The CDR3 spans 14 residues. V dropped 5 bases and J dropped 4 bases, with 15 bases sitting between them. CDR3 bases: TGTGCCAGCAGTCCTAAGTTAGGACATTACGAGCAGTACTTC. Amino acids: CASSPKLGHYEQYF.

This clone was recorded a few times. The sample holds other DNA sequences that translate to the same CDR3. This chain joins TRBV5-1 and TRBJ2-3; 7 bases are shared with TRBD2. The V gene's germline CDR1 is SGHRS and CDR2 YFSETQ. Trimming at V came to 4 bases and at J to 1 base, leaving 0 bases not matched to a gene. There are 13 residues in the CDR3. The CDR3 region has the DNA TGCGCCAGCAGCCGGGGGGGCACAGATACGCAGTATTTT. It yields the protein CASSRGGTDTQYF.